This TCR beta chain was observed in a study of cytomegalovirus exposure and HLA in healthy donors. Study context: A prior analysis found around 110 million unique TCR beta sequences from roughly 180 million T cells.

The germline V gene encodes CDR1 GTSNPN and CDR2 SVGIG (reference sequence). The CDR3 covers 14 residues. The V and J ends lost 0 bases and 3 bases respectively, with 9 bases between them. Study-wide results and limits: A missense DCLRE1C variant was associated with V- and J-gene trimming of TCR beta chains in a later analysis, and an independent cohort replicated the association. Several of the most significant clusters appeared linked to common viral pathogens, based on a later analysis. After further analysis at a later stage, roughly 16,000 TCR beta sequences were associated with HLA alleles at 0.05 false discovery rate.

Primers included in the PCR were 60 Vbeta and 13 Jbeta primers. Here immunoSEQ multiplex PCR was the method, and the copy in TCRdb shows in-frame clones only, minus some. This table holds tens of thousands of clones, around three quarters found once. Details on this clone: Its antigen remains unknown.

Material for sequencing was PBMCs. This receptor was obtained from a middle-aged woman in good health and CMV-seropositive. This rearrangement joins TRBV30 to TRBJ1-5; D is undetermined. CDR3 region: CAWSVRAHNQPQHF. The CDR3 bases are TGTGCCTGGAGTGTGAGGGCTCACAATCAGCCCCAGCATTTT.